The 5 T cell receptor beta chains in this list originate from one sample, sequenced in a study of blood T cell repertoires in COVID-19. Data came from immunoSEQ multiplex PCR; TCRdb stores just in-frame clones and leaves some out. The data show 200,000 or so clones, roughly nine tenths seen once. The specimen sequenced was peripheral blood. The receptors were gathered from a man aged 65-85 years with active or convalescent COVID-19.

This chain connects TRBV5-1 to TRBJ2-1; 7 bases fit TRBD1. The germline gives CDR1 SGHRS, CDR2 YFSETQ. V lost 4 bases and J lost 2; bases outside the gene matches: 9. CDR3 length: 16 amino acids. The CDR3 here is CASSKRQGTTYNEQFF. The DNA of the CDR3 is TGCGCCAGCAGCAAGCGACAGGGAACGACCTACAATGAGCAGTTCTTC. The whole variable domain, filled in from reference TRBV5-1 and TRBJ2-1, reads KAGVTQTPRYLIKTRGQQVTLSCSPISGHRSVSWYQQTPGQGLQFLFEYFSETQRNKGNFPGRFSGRQFSNSRSEMNVSTLELGDSALYLCASSKRQGTTYNEQFFGPGTRLTVL.

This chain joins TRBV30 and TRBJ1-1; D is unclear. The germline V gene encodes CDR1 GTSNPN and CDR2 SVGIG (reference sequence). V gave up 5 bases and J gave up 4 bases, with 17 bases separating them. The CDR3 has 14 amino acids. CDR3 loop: CAWAASWSSTEAFF. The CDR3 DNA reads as TGTGCCTGGGCCGCCTCTTGGTCGAGCACTGAAGCTTTCTTT.

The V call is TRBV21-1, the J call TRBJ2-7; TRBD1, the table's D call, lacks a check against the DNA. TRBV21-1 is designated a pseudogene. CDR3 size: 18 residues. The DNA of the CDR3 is TGTGCCAGCAGCAAAGGGGGGTGGCATTGGGACATCTCCTACGAGCAGTACTTC. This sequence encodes CASSKGGWHWDISYEQYF.

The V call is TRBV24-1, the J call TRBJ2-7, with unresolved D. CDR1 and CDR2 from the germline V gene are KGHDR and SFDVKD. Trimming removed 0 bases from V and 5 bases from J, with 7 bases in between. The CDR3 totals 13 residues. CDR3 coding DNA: TGTGCCACCAGTGATTTGTTCTCGGACGAGCAGTACTTC. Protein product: CATSDLFSDEQYF.

Here the CDR3 DNA reads TGCAGCGTTGAAGGGACAGGGGAGGGCTATGGCTACACCTTC. Protein product: CSVEGTGEGYGYTF. The gene calls are TRBV29-1 and TRBJ1-2; 9 nucleotides agree with TRBD1. Germline CDR1 is SQVTM and CDR2 is ANQGSEA. This CDR3 has 14 amino acids. V was pared by 1 base and J by 4 bases, with 4 bases of the junction left unmatched.